This TCR beta chain was sequenced in a study of shared clonotypes between healthy human individuals. The CDR3 length is 18 residues. Looked up from germline, CDR1 is MGHDK and CDR2 is SYGVNS. Note on this clone: Its antigen is unknown.

TCRdb keeps only in-frame clones here, not all; method: immunoSEQ multiplex PCR. The sample consists of roughly 120,000 clones, around 71% of them appearing once. The study, taken as a whole, reports: Donor clonotype sharing was expected to depend on sequencing depth.

The sample consisted of memory CD8+ T cells sorted from blood. Subset: CD45RO+ cells pooled with CCR7-negative TemRA cells. The chain is built from TRBV25-1 and TRBJ2-5, with TRBD2 identical over 10 bases. The DNA end is more similar to TRBJ2-7, so the J call may be wrong. The receptor was isolated from a woman in her 30s in good health. The CDR3 is CASSESPSGSPTSYEQYF. The CDR3 DNA reads TGTGCCAGCAGTGAATCCCCTAGCGGGAGCCCCACATCCTACGAGCAGTACTTC.